What follows are 15 T cell receptor beta chains derived from one specimen sequenced in a study of shared clonotypes between healthy human individuals. TCRdb's table, derived via immunoSEQ multiplex PCR, lists solely in-frame clones and lacks some. Among some 2,500,000 clones listed, approximately 93% were seen once. Sequenced input: naive CD4+ T cells from PBMCs. As for subset: CD45RA+ positively selected. The receptors were gathered from a young man in good health. Some clones in this sample may be carry-over from other donors' samples.

The chain combines TRBV28 with TRBJ2-1; 12 nucleotides line up with TRBD2. V lost 3 bases to trimming and J lost 8 bases; unmatched junction nucleotides: 14. This CDR3 spans 18 amino acids. Germline V gene data show CDR1 as MDHEN and CDR2 as SYDVKM. The CDR3, as DNA: TGTGCCAGCAGTTTCCCTCTTCGGACTAGCGGGACTTTCTATGAGCAGTTCTTC. Translated, it gives CASSFPLRTSGTFYEQFF.

The chain employs TRBV28 and TRBJ2-7, with D possibly being TRBD1 (5 bases). Germline CDR1 MDHEN, CDR2 SYDVKM. The V and J ends lost 4 bases and 2 bases respectively, with 9 bases between them. The CDR3 covers 13 residues. The CDR3 bases are TGTGCCAGCAGTTCAGGGCCTCCCTACGAGCAGTACTTC. Translating gives CASSSGPPYEQYF.

The V call is TRBV10-3, the J call TRBJ1-4; 8 nucleotides agree with TRBD1. The CDR3 length is 14 residues. CDR1 and CDR2 (germline): ENHRY, SYGVKD. J gave up 5 bases and V 5 bases, and 4 bases lay outside the gene matches. The DNA for the CDR3 is TGTGCCATCAGTCGGACAGGGAACAATGAAAAACTGTTTTTT. Amino acids: CAISRTGNNEKLFF.

This chain links TRBV7-6 with TRBJ1-1; D is unclear. Looked up from germline, CDR1 is SGHVS and CDR2 is FNYEAQ. CDR3 length: 13 amino acids. Trimming pared 3 bases from V and 2 bases from J, leaving 7 bases between. The CDR3 reads CASSFGPNTEAFF. The CDR3 coding sequence is TGTGCCAGCAGCTTCGGACCAAACACTGAAGCTTTCTTT.

This chain links TRBV7-3 with TRBJ2-1; 9 bases are a match to TRBD2. Germline CDR1 reads SGHTA; CDR2 reads FQGTGA. There are 16 residues in the CDR3. J was trimmed by 9 bases and V by 3 bases; bases with no gene match: 12. The CDR3 DNA reads TGTGCCAGCAGCTTCCTTGTAGCGGGAGCTTCCAGTGAGCAGTTCTTC. This sequence encodes CASSFLVAGASSEQFF.

This clone has only a few counts. This chain uses TRBV2 with TRBJ1-1; D perhaps matches TRBD1 (5 bases). Germline-derived CDR1 and CDR2 are SNHLY and FYNNEI. V lost 5 bases and J 3 bases, leaving 13 bases between the germline ends. The CDR3 is 14 residues long. This chain's CDR3 is CASSIKTAHTEAFF. The CDR3 bases are TGTGCCAGCAGTATCAAGACAGCTCACACTGAAGCTTTCTTT.

The chain uses TRBV7-9 and TRBJ1-1; D uncertain. Germline V gene sequence: CDR1 SEHNR, CDR2 FQNEAQ (reference sequence). V shed 3 bases and J shed 6 bases, with 11 bases lying between them. This CDR3 spans 13 amino acids. The CDR3 nucleotides read TGTGCCAGCAGCTTTGAGGGTTTTGCTGAAGCTTTCTTT. It yields the protein CASSFEGFAEAFF.

This clone showed up just once. J is TRBJ2-3 and V is TRBV27; 7 nucleotides align to TRBD2. This CDR3 has 16 residues. The junction had 7 bases not matched to a gene; V was cut back by 2 bases and J by 2 bases. The germline CDR1 and CDR2 sequences are MNHEY and SMNVEV (reference sequence). CDR3 sequence: CASSLGPRDYTDTQYF. The CDR3 nucleotides read TGTGCCAGCAGTTTAGGTCCGCGGGACTACACAGATACGCAGTATTTT.

V usage is TRBV14 and J usage is TRBJ1-2; D possibly corresponds to TRBD1 (6 bases). V was shortened by 1 base and J by 8 bases, with 14 bases between the two germline ends. The CDR3 has 14 amino acids. CDR1 is SGHDN, CDR2 FVKESK, per germline. This CDR3 is CASSQAIQGTGYTF. In DNA form, the CDR3 reads TGTGCCAGCAGCCAAGCTATCCAGGGGACGGGCTACACCTTC.

The rearrangement links TRBV5-1 to TRBJ2-7; D is uncertain. Germline V lookup: CDR1 SGHRS, CDR2 YFSETQ. Trimming took off 4 bases at V and 3 bases at J, with 11 bases between the two ends. The CDR3 is 13 amino acids. CDR3 residues: CASSRAEVYEQYF. CDR3 in DNA: TGCGCCAGCAGCCGTGCAGAAGTCTACGAGCAGTACTTC.

This chain connects TRBV28 to TRBJ1-2; D is unclear. The CDR3 is made up of 12 amino acids. The germline V and J ends were trimmed by 11 bases and 3 bases, with 13 bases remaining between them. Germline-derived CDR1 and CDR2 are MDHEN and SYDVKM. The CDR3 protein is CALWRPDYGYTF. Written as DNA, the CDR3 is TGTGCCCTATGGAGACCAGACTATGGCTACACCTTC.

V and J are TRBV11-2 and TRBJ1-1; no definite D call. The CDR3 length is 15 residues. V was trimmed by 5 bases and J by 0 bases, leaving 13 bases between them. The germline V gene has CDR1 SGHAT and CDR2 FQNNGV. DNA for the CDR3: TGTGCCAGCAGCCCATTGATTTCCATGAACACTGAAGCTTTCTTT. It is translated as CASSPLISMNTEAFF.

This clone was detected a few times. Other DNA variants within this sample encode the same CDR3. The chain joins TRBV5-1 to TRBJ1-5; D is possibly TRBD1 (5 bases). From germline, CDR1 is SGHRS and CDR2 YFSETQ. The CDR3 runs to 13 residues. Deletions cut 2 bases from V and 6 bases from J, with 9 bases between. The CDR3 DNA reads TGCGCCAGCAGCTTTGGTCAGGGTCAGCCCCAGCATTTT. Translation gives CASSFGQGQPQHF.

Note on this clone: Different DNA sequences within this sample yield the same CDR3. V gene TRBV9 combines with J gene TRBJ2-3; the D gene is possibly TRBD1 (6 bases). The CDR3 loop spans 15 amino acids. The germline gives CDR1 SGDLS, CDR2 YYNGEE. V was pared by 0 bases and J by 1 base, with 9 bases between. CDR3 coding DNA: TGTGCCAGCAGCGTAGGTCCAGGGGGCACAGATACGCAGTATTTT. It translates to CASSVGPGGTDTQYF. Combining the CDR3 with reference TRBV9 and TRBJ2-3 gives the whole variable domain DSGVTQTPKHLITATGQRVTLRCSPRSGDLSVYWYQQSLDQGLQFLIQYYNGEERAKGNILERFSAQQFPDLHSELNLSSLELGDSALYFCASSVGPGGTDTQYFGPGTRLTVL.

About this clone: Other DNA sequences within the sample encode an identical CDR3. The rearrangement uses TRBV9 and TRBJ2-5; no definite D call. Germline assignment: CDR1 SGDLS and CDR2 YYNGEE. This CDR3 region has 13 residues. V was clipped by 5 bases and J by 2 bases, with 10 bases between them. The CDR3 protein is CASSARQQETQYF. CDR3 sequence (DNA): TGTGCCAGCAGTGCACGGCAACAAGAGACCCAGTACTTC.